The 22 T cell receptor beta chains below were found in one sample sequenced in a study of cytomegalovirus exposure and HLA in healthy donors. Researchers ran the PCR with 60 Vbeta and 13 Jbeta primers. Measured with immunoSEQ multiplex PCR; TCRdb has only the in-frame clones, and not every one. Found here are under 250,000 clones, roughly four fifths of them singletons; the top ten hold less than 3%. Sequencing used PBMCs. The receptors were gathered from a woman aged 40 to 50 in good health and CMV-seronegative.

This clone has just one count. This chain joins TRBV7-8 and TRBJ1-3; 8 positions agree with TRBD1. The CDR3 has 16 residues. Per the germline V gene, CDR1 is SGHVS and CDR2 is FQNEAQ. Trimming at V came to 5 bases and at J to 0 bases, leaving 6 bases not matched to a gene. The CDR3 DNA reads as TGTGCCAGCAGCCTAGGACAGGGACTCTCTGGAAACACCATATATTTT. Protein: CASSLGQGLSGNTIYF.

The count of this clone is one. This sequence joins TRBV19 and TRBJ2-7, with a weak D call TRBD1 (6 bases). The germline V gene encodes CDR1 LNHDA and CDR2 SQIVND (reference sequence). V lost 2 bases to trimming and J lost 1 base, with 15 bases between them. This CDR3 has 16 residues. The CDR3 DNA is TGTGCCAGTAGTATAAGGGGGAAGGGAAGTTCCTACGAGCAGTACTTC. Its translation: CASSIRGKGSSYEQYF.

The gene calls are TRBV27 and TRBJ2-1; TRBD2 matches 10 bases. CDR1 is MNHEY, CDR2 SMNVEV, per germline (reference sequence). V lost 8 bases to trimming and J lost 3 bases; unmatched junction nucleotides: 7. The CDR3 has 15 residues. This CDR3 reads CASVLLAGSYNEQFF. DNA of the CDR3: TGTGCCAGCGTTCTACTAGCGGGGAGCTACAATGAGCAGTTCTTC.

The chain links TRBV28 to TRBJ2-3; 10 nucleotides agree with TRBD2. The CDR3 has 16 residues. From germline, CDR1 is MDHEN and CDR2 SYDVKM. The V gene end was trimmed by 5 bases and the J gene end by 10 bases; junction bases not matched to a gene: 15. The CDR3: CASSRGLAAYQGAQYF. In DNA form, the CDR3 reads TGTGCCAGCAGTCGTGGACTAGCGGCCTACCAGGGGGCGCAGTATTTT. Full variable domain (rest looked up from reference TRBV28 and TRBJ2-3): DVKVTQSSRYLVKRTGEKVFLECVQDMDHENMFWYRQDPGLGLRLIYFSYDVKMKEKGDIPEGYSVSREKKERFSLILESASTNQTSMYLCASSRGLAAYQGAQYFGPGTRLTVL.

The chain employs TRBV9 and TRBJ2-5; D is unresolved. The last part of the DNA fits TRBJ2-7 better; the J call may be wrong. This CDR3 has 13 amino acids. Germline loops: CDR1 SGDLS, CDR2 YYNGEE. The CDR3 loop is CASSPNPGYEQYF. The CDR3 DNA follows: TGTGCCAGCAGCCCCAACCCAGGATACGAGCAGTACTTC.

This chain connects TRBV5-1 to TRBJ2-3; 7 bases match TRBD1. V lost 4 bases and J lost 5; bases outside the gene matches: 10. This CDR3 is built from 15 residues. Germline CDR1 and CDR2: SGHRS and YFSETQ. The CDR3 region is CASSLDRVPGDTQYF. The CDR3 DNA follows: TGCGCCAGCAGCCTAGACAGGGTTCCGGGAGATACGCAGTATTTT.

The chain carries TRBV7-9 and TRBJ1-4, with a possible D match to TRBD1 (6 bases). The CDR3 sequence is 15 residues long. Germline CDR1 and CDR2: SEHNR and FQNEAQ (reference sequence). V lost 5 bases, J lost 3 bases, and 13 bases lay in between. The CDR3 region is CASSRRTASNEKLFF. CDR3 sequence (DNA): TGTGCCAGCAGCCGAAGGACAGCTTCTAATGAAAAACTGTTTTTT. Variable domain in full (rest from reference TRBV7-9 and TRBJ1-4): DTGVSQNPRHKITKRGQNVTFRCDPISEHNRLYWYRQTLGQGPEFLTYFQNEAQLEKSRLLSDRFSAERPKGSFSTLEIQRTEQGDSAMYLCASSRRTASNEKLFFGSGTQLSVL.

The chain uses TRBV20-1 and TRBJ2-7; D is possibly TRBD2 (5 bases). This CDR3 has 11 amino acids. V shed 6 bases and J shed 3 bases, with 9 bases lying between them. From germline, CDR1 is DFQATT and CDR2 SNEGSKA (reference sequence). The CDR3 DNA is TGCAGTGCCGACGAGGGCTACGAGCAGTACTTC. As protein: CSADEGYEQYF.

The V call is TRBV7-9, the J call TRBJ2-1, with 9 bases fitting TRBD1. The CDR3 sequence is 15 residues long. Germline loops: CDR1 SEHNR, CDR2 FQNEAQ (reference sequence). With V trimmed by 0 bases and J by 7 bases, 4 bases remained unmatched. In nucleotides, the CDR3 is TGTGCCAGCAGCTTAGCGAGGACAGGGGCGAATGAGCAGTTCTTC. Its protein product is CASSLARTGANEQFF.

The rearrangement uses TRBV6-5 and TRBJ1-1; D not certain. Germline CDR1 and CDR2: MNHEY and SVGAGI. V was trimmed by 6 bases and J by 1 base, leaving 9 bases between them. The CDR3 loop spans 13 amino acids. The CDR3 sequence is CASRSRENTEAFF. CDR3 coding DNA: TGTGCCAGCAGGTCTCGGGAGAACACTGAAGCTTTCTTT.

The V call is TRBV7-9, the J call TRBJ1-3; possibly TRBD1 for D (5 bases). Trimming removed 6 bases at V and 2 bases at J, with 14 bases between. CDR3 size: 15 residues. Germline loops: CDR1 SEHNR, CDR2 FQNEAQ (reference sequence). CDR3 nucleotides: TGTGCCAGCAGTCCCGGGGGGTCACCTGGAAACACCATATATTTT. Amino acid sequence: CASSPGGSPGNTIYF.

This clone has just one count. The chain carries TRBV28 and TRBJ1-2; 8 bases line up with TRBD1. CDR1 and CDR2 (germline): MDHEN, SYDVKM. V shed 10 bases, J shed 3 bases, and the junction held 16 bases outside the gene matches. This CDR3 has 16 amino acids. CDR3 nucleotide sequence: TGTGCCACCACCCCCATTAACAGGGGGTTTTACTATGGCTACACCTTC. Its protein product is CATTPINRGFYYGYTF.

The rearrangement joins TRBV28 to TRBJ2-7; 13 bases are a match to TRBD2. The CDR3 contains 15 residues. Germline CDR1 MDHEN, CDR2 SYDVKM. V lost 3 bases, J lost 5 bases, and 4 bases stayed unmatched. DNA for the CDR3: TGTGCCAGCAGTTTGGCGGGACTAGCGGGAAACGAGCAGTACTTC. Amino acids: CASSLAGLAGNEQYF. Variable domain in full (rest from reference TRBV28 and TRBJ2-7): DVKVTQSSRYLVKRTGEKVFLECVQDMDHENMFWYRQDPGLGLRLIYFSYDVKMKEKGDIPEGYSVSREKKERFSLILESASTNQTSMYLCASSLAGLAGNEQYFGPGTRLTVT.

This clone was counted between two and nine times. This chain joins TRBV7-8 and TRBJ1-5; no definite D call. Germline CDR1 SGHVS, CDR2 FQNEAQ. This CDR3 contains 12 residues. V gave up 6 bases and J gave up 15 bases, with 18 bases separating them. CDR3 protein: CASSPVGPERHF. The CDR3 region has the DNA TGTGCCAGCAGTCCCGTTGGCCCGGAGCGGCATTTT.

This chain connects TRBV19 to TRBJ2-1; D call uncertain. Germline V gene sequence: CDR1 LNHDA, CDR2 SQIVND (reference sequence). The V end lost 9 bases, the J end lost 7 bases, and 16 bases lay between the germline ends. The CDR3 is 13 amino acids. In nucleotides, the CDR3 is TGTGCCAGCCCAATGTTTAGAGCAAATGAGCAGTTCTTC. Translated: CASPMFRANEQFF.

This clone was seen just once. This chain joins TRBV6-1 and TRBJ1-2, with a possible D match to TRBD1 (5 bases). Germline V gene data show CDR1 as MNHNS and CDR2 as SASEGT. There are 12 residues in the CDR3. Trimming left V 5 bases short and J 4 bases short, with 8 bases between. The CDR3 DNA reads TGTGCCAGCAGTCAAACAGGCTATGGCTACACCTTC. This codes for CASSQTGYGYTF.

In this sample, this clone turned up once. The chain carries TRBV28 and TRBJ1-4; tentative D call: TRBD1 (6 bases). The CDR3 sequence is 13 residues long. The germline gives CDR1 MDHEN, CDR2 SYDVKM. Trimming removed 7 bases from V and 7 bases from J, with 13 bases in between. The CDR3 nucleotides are TGTGCCAGCATACAGGGAGCAGGTGAAAAACTGTTTTTT. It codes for CASIQGAGEKLFF.

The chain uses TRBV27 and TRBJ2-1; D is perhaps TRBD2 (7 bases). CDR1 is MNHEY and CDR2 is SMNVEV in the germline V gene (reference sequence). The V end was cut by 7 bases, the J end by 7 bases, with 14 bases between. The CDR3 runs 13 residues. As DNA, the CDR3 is TGTGCCAGCACCGGACTAGGGGGGAATGAGCAGTTCTTC. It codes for CASTGLGGNEQFF.

The DNA for the CDR3 is TGTGCTAGTGGTCATCAGGGGACAGACTATGGCTACACCTTC. It is translated as CASGHQGTDYGYTF. This sequence joins TRBV12-5 and TRBJ1-2, with 7 nucleotides matching TRBD1. This CDR3 is 14 amino acids long. CDR1 is LGHNT and CDR2 is FRNRAP in the germline V gene. The V and J ends lost 5 bases and 3 bases, in that order; junction bases with no gene match: 6.

The CDR3 loop reads CASSLSPGGGRGEQFF. CDR3 sequence (DNA): TGTGCCAGCAGCTTAAGCCCCGGCGGCGGGAGGGGTGAGCAGTTCTTC. The chain is built from TRBV7-3 and TRBJ2-1; the match to TRBD2 covers 9 bases. The germline CDR1 and CDR2 sequences are SGHTA and FQGTGA. V lost 1 base to trimming and J lost 9 bases; unmatched junction nucleotides: 10. The CDR3 sequence is 16 residues long.

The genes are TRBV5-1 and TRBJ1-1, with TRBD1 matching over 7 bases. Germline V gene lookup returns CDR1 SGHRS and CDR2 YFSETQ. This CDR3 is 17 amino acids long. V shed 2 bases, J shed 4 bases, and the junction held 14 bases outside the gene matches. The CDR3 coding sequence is TGCGCCAGCAGCTTTGACGGACAGGCTAGGGGGACCACTGAAGCTTTCTTT. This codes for CASSFDGQARGTTEAFF.

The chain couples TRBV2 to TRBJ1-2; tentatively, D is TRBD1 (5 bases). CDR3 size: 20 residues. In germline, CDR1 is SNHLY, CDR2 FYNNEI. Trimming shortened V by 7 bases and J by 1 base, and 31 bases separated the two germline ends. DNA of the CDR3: TGTGCCAGCATCAAAACCTCAGCGGGGCCGAAAATTCGCGTTAACTATGGCTACACCTTC. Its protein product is CASIKTSAGPKIRVNYGYTF.